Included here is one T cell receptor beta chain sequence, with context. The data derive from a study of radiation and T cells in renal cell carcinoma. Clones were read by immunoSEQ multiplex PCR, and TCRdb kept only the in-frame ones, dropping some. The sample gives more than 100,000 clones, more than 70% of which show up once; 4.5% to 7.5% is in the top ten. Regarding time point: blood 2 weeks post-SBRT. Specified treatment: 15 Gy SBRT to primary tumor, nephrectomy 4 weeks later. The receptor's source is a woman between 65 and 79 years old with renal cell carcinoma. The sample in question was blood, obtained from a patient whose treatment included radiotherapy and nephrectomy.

The CDR3 region has the DNA TGCGCCAGCAGTGAGTCGTTACTCCTCAATGAGCAGTTCTTC. This gives the protein CASSESLLLNEQFF. This sequence joins TRBV10-2 and TRBJ2-1; D remains unclear. The V end lost 0 bases, the J end lost 6 bases, and 9 bases lay between the germline ends. Germline assignment: CDR1 WSHSY and CDR2 SAAADI. This CDR3 region has 14 residues.